This entry lists 32 T cell receptor beta chains sequenced from one sample in a study of regulatory dendritic cells for organ transplantation (dated by TCRdb to between 2016 and 2019). Preparation of the library involved the immunoSEQ multiplex PCR assay. TCRdb obtained this table from immuneACCESS and retained in-frame rearrangements with V and J assigned. These tables miss some clones; where compared with another copy, unresolved V genes account for less than half of the shortfall, and the remainder is unexplained. Here the sample has about 30,000 clones; roughly 80% occur a single time. The ten largest clonotypes hold approximately 0.094% of the sample. The source material was naive CD4+ T cells from blood. The intended sense of this specimen's cell subset or site label: CD45RA+ naive T cells. The receptors originated from a human donor in good health.

The V and J genes are TRBV5-4 and TRBJ1-4; TRBD1 might be the D (6 bases). Trimming stripped 4 bases from V and 3 bases from J, with 10 bases between. CDR3 size: 14 residues. CDR1 is SGHNT and CDR2 is YYREEE in the germline V gene (reference sequence). The CDR3 nucleotides read TGTGCCAGCAGCCTACGACAGGCTAATGAAAAACTGTTTTTT. Protein: CASSLRQANEKLFF. Variable domain in full (rest from reference TRBV5-4 and TRBJ1-4): ETGVTQSPTHLIKTRGQQVTLRCSSQSGHNTVSWYQQALGQGPQFIFQYYREEENGRGNFPPRFSGLQFPNYSSELNVNALELDDSALYLCASSLRQANEKLFFGSGTQLSVL.

J is TRBJ2-3 and V is TRBV7-2; 8 nucleotides align to TRBD1. Losses at the gene ends were 4 bases for V and 5 bases for J; bases not matched to a gene: 8. The germline V gene has CDR1 SGHTA and CDR2 FQGNSA. The CDR3 totals 15 residues. DNA for the CDR3: TGTGCCAGCAGCTCTCAGGGGGCGCGCGAAGATACGCAGTATTTT. Protein sequence: CASSSQGAREDTQYF.

The chain recombines TRBV4-1 with TRBJ2-7, with 9 bases that match TRBD1. The CDR3 totals 15 residues. Germline loops: CDR1 MGHRA, CDR2 YSYEKL. J was trimmed by 1 base and V by 3 bases; bases with no gene match: 4. The DNA for the CDR3 is TGCGCCAGCAGCCATGCCGGACAGGGGTCCTACGAGCAGTACTTC. The encoded protein is CASSHAGQGSYEQYF.

The chain has TRBV6-5 and TRBJ1-3; the match to TRBD1 covers 9 bases. This CDR3 is 15 amino acids long. Germline loops: CDR1 MNHEY, CDR2 SVGAGI. After removal of 7 bases from V and 2 bases from J, the junction contained 6 bases not matched to a gene. The CDR3: CASTPTGGPGNTIYF. CDR3 nucleotide sequence: TGTGCCAGCACGCCGACAGGGGGGCCTGGAAACACCATATATTTT.

V usage is TRBV5-1 and J usage is TRBJ2-1; 7 bases match TRBD1. Germline V gene sequence: CDR1 SGHRS, CDR2 YFSETQ. The CDR3 consists of 16 residues. Trimming took 4 bases from V and 4 from J; bases not matched to a gene: 11. CDR3 nucleotides: TGCGCCAGCAGCGCCTCGGACAGGATCTCTTACAATGAGCAGTTCTTC. Translating gives CASSASDRISYNEQFF. The full variable domain, its missing parts supplied by reference TRBV5-1 and TRBJ2-1, is KAGVTQTPRYLIKTRGQQVTLSCSPISGHRSVSWYQQTPGQGLQFLFEYFSETQRNKGNFPGRFSGRQFSNSRSEMNVSTLELGDSALYLCASSASDRISYNEQFFGPGTRLTVL.

The V gene is TRBV29-1, the J gene TRBJ1-1, with 9 bases that match TRBD1. There are 13 residues in the CDR3. V shed 4 bases and J 3 bases; nucleotides not matched to a gene: 3. Germline CDR1 SQVTM, CDR2 ANQGSEA. CDR3 residues: CSVVGTGHTEAFF. The CDR3 coding sequence is TGCAGCGTTGTGGGGACAGGGCACACTGAAGCTTTCTTT.

The V call is TRBV5-1, the J call TRBJ1-1; 7 nucleotides line up with TRBD1. The CDR3 covers 16 residues. V lost 4 bases, J lost 0 bases, and 9 bases stayed unmatched. From germline, CDR1 is SGHRS and CDR2 YFSETQ. The CDR3 protein is CASSPGDSPMNTEAFF. CDR3 in DNA: TGCGCCAGCAGCCCGGGGGACAGCCCCATGAACACTGAAGCTTTCTTT.

The chain couples TRBV27 to TRBJ2-7, with 8 bases identical to TRBD1. CDR1 is MNHEY and CDR2 is SMNVEV in the germline V gene (reference sequence). There are 13 residues in the CDR3. The trim removed 5 bases at V and 6 bases at J, leaving 6 bases unmatched. The DNA of the CDR3 is TGTGCCAGCAGTATCCGGACAGGGAGCGAGCAGTACTTC. Translated: CASSIRTGSEQYF.

The chain combines TRBV21-1 with TRBJ2-1; the table's D call, TRBD1, was not checked against the DNA. TRBV21-1 represents a pseudogene. The CDR3 is made up of 14 amino acids. The CDR3 DNA follows: TGTGCCAGCAGCAAAGCGCAAGGGGGTGGTGAGCAGTTCTTC. Translation gives CASSKAQGGGEQFF.

The chain combines TRBV2 with TRBJ2-3; 7 bases are a match to TRBD2. V lost 6 bases, J lost 7 bases, and 10 bases stayed unmatched. The CDR3 sequence is 14 residues long. CDR1 and CDR2 (germline): SNHLY, FYNNEI. The CDR3 loop reads CASSVTTGGYTQYF. In nucleotides, the CDR3 is TGTGCCAGCAGCGTTACTACCGGGGGGTATACGCAGTATTTT. Full variable domain (missing parts from reference TRBV2 and TRBJ2-3): EPEVTQTPSHQVTQMGQEVILRCVPISNHLYFYWYRQILGQKVEFLVSFYNNEISEKSEIFDDQFSVERPDGSNFTLKIRSTKLEDSAMYFCASSVTTGGYTQYFGPGTRLTVL.

The chain carries TRBV2 and TRBJ2-4, with a possible D match to TRBD2 (5 bases). The CDR3 is made up of 15 amino acids. Germline lookup yields CDR1 SNHLY and CDR2 FYNNEI. Trimming removed 7 bases at V and 3 bases at J, with 16 bases between. CDR3 region: CASTDWGDDKNIQYF. The CDR3 DNA reads TGTGCCAGCACCGACTGGGGAGATGACAAAAACATTCAGTACTTC.

The J gene is TRBJ1-6, the V gene TRBV4-1; D unresolved. Trimming removed 0 bases at V and 10 bases at J, with 19 bases between. Germline CDR1 MGHRA, CDR2 YSYEKL. The CDR3 contains 17 residues. This chain's CDR3 is CASSQDAERPLGSPLHF. CDR3 bases: TGCGCCAGCAGCCAAGATGCGGAACGGCCCCTAGGATCACCCCTCCACTTT.

V and J are TRBV12-5 and TRBJ2-3, with a tentative D call TRBD2 (6 bases). CDR1 is LGHNT and CDR2 is FRNRAP in the germline V gene. This CDR3 is built from 14 residues. Between the trimmed V and J ends, which lost 7 bases and 3 bases, there was a span of 14 bases. CDR3 region: CASAPGVQTDTQYF. DNA for the CDR3: TGTGCTAGTGCCCCGGGGGTACAGACAGATACGCAGTATTTT.

This clone was detected only a few times. The CDR3 DNA reads TGTGCCAGCAGCTTTGGACAGGGTGACACTGAAGCTTTCTTT. Translation gives CASSFGQGDTEAFF. This chain links TRBV7-8 with TRBJ1-1; TRBD1 matches 8 bases. The CDR3 is 14 amino acids. V gave up 3 bases and J gave up 3 bases; unmatched junction bases: 3. From germline, CDR1 is SGHVS and CDR2 FQNEAQ.

The rearrangement links TRBV6-6 to TRBJ1-1; the D gene is possibly TRBD1 (5 bases). CDR1 and CDR2 (germline): MNHNY, SVGAGI (reference sequence). The CDR3 is made up of 14 amino acids. The V end was cut by 7 bases, the J end by 0 bases, with 12 bases between. The CDR3 DNA is TGTGCCAGCACCACACAGGCCCTGAACACTGAAGCTTTCTTT. This translates into CASTTQALNTEAFF.

Only a few counts were recorded for this clone. The chain joins TRBV5-5 to TRBJ2-7; 9 positions agree with TRBD2. Germline lookup yields CDR1 SGHKS and CDR2 YYEKEE (reference sequence). Losses at the gene ends were 0 bases for V and 6 bases for J; bases not matched to a gene: 4. The CDR3 runs 14 residues. CDR3 nucleotide sequence: TGTGCCAGCAGCTTGGGCGGGGGGGCCTCCGAGCAGTACTTC. It is translated as CASSLGGGASEQYF.

CDR3 in DNA: TGTGCCAGCTCACCCCCGGGGAAACTAGTCCAGAACACTGAAGCTTTCTTT. Encoded protein: CASSPPGKLVQNTEAFF. This sequence joins TRBV18 and TRBJ1-1; no clear D. This CDR3 has 17 residues. Germline V gene data show CDR1 as KGHSH and CDR2 as LQKENI. The ends were cut back, 3 bases at V and 1 base at J, with 18 bases in the middle.

The chain has TRBV19 and TRBJ1-1, with a possible D match to TRBD1 (5 bases). Trimming removed 2 bases at V and 5 bases at J, with 6 bases between. Germline V gene data show CDR1 as LNHDA and CDR2 as SQIVND (reference sequence). CDR3 size: 12 residues. The CDR3 nucleotides are TGTGCCAGTAGTATACCAGGGACTGAAGCTTTCTTT. This translates into CASSIPGTEAFF.

The count of this clone is one. The rearrangement joins TRBV12-5 to TRBJ1-5; D is perhaps TRBD1 (5 bases). Per the germline V gene, CDR1 is LGHNT and CDR2 is FRNRAP. The CDR3 is 17 residues long. Trimming shortened V by 6 bases and J by 2 bases, and 20 bases separated the two germline ends. CDR3 amino acids: CASGASFGDYGNQPQHF. In DNA, the CDR3 is TGTGCTAGTGGCGCCTCCTTCGGGGACTACGGCAATCAGCCCCAGCATTTT.

The V call is TRBV18, the J call TRBJ2-7, with 7 bases matching TRBD1. V lost 3 bases, J lost 0 bases, and 8 bases stayed unmatched. Germline-derived CDR1 and CDR2 are KGHSH and LQKENI. The CDR3 is made up of 16 amino acids. The CDR3 nucleotides are TGTGCCAGCTCACCCACGAGGGGACAGCGCTCCTACGAGCAGTACTTC. Translated, it gives CASSPTRGQRSYEQYF.

This sequence joins TRBV11-3 and TRBJ1-3; no clear D. The CDR3 contains 15 residues. The germline V gene encodes CDR1 SGHNT and CDR2 YENEEA. Trimming stripped 5 bases from V and 0 bases from J, with 11 bases between. The CDR3 loop reads CASSLEEISGNTIYF. CDR3 nucleotides: TGTGCCAGCAGCCTCGAAGAGATCTCTGGAAACACCATATATTTT.

The CDR3 DNA reads TGCGCCAGCAGTGCGGCAGGAGCGGACACTGAAGCTTTCTTT. Residues: CASSAAGADTEAFF. J is TRBJ1-1 and V is TRBV10-2; D gene ambiguous. The CDR3 runs to 14 residues. V dropped 4 bases and J dropped 3 bases, with 12 bases sitting between them. Germline CDR1 and CDR2: WSHSY and SAAADI.

The chain carries TRBV2 and TRBJ1-3, with D hard to call. With 4 bases removed from V and 1 base from J, the gap between germline ends came to 5 bases. The CDR3 totals 13 residues. The V gene's germline CDR1 is SNHLY and CDR2 FYNNEI. The CDR3 nucleotides read TGTGCCAGCAGTGGAGATTCTGGAAACACCATATATTTT. Protein: CASSGDSGNTIYF.

The V gene is TRBV7-9, the J gene TRBJ1-4; no clear D gene. The V end lost 0 bases, the J end lost 4 bases, and 12 bases lay between the germline ends. CDR3 size: 16 residues. CDR1 SEHNR and CDR2 FQNEAQ come from the germline V gene (reference sequence). CDR3 sequence: CASSLALGLYNEKLFF. The CDR3 nucleotides read TGTGCCAGCAGCTTAGCGCTGGGCCTCTATAATGAAAAACTGTTTTTT.

The chain carries TRBV2 and TRBJ1-6; 7 bases align to TRBD1. Unmatched junction bases numbered 8, after V lost 2 bases and J lost 4 bases. CDR3 size: 17 residues. The V gene's germline CDR1 is SNHLY and CDR2 FYNNEI. CDR3 nucleotide sequence: TGTGCCAGCAGTGAATTGAATTGGGGACAGTATAATTCACCCCTCCACTTT. As protein: CASSELNWGQYNSPLHF.

The chain carries TRBV27 and TRBJ2-1, with TRBD1 matching 8 bases. CDR1 and CDR2 from the germline V gene are MNHEY and SMNVEV (reference sequence). This CDR3 comprises 14 residues. The junction had 13 bases not matched to a gene; V was cut back by 10 bases and J by 8 bases. CDR3 amino acids: CATGRTGYSYEQFF. DNA of the CDR3: TGTGCCACCGGAAGGACAGGGTATTCGTATGAGCAGTTCTTC.

The gene calls are TRBV19 and TRBJ1-1; D unclear. V lost 6 bases, J lost 1 base, and 15 bases lay in between. CDR1 is LNHDA, CDR2 SQIVND, per germline (reference sequence). The CDR3 spans 15 residues. The CDR3 nucleotides read TGTGCCAGTAGCCTATCGACGGCGGGGAACACTGAAGCTTTCTTT. Its translation is CASSLSTAGNTEAFF.

The chain recombines TRBV10-3 with TRBJ1-6; TRBD1 aligns across 8 bases. The V gene's germline CDR1 is ENHRY and CDR2 SYGVKD. V was pared by 4 bases and J by 6 bases, with 5 bases of the junction left unmatched. This CDR3 spans 15 amino acids. The CDR3 nucleotides are TGTGCCATCAGTGCTGGGACAGGAGGTAATTCACCCCTCCACTTT. Protein: CAISAGTGGNSPLHF.

V and J are TRBV9 and TRBJ2-1, with 7 positions matching TRBD2. J was trimmed by 2 bases and V by 0 bases; bases with no gene match: 2. Germline values: CDR1 SGDLS, CDR2 YYNGEE. The CDR3 has 15 amino acids. The CDR3 DNA sequence: TGTGCCAGCAGCGTAGACGCGGGGGCCTACAATGAGCAGTTCTTC. It translates to CASSVDAGAYNEQFF. Full variable domain (rest looked up from reference TRBV9 and TRBJ2-1): DSGVTQTPKHLITATGQRVTLRCSPRSGDLSVYWYQQSLDQGLQFLIQYYNGEERAKGNILERFSAQQFPDLHSELNLSSLELGDSALYFCASSVDAGAYNEQFFGPGTRLTVL.

The chain combines TRBV7-2 with TRBJ2-7, with 8 positions matching TRBD1. The J segment lost 0 bases and the V segment lost 3 bases, leaving 1 base of the junction unmatched. Germline V gene sequence: CDR1 SGHTA, CDR2 FQGNSA. The CDR3 runs 14 residues. CDR3 in DNA: TGTGCCAGCAGCTTCGGACAGGGCTCCTACGAGCAGTACTTC. Translation: CASSFGQGSYEQYF.

This clone was observed a single time. The rearrangement links TRBV29-1 to TRBJ1-1; TRBD1 matches 7 bases. Germline CDR1 reads SQVTM; CDR2 reads ANQGSEA. Trimming cost V 3 bases and J 4 bases; bases outside gene matches: 5. This CDR3 spans 13 amino acids. CDR3 protein: CSVDTTGRTEAFF. The CDR3 region has the DNA TGCAGCGTTGACACGACAGGGCGCACTGAAGCTTTCTTT. Combining the CDR3 with reference TRBV29-1 and TRBJ1-1 gives the whole variable domain SAVISQKPSRDICQRGTSLTIQCQVDSQVTMMFWYRQQPGQSLTLIATANQGSEATYESGFVIDKFPISRPNLTFSTLTVSNMSPEDSSIYLCSVDTTGRTEAFFGQGTRLTVV.

The chain is built from TRBV18 and TRBJ1-2, with 7 bases lining up with TRBD1. The length of the CDR3 is 14 residues. After removal of 2 bases from V and 3 bases from J, the junction contained 3 bases not matched to a gene. Per germline, CDR1 KGHSH and CDR2 LQKENI. The CDR3 region is CASSPEGAYYGYTF. CDR3 sequence (DNA): TGTGCCAGCTCACCAGAGGGGGCCTACTATGGCTACACCTTC.